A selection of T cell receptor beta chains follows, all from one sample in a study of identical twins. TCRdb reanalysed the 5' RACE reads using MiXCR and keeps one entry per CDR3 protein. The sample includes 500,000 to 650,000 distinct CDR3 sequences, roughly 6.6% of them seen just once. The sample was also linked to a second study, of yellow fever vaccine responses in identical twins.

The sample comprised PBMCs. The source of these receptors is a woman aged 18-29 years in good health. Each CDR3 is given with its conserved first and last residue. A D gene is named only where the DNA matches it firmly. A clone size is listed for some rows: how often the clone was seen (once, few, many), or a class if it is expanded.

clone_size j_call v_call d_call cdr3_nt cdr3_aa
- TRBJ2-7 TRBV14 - TGTGCCAGCAGCCAAGATCAGGGTGGAGGCTACGAGCAGTACTTC CASSQDQGGGYEQYF
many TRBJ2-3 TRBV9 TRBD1 TGTGCCAGCAGCCCCCAAGCGACAGGGCGCCCAGATACGCAGTATTTT CASSPQATGRPDTQYF
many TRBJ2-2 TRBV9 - TGTGCCAGCAGCGTAGTTAGCGGAGCGAACACCGGGGAGCTGTTTTTT CASSVVSGANTGELFF
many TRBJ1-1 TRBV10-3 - TGTGCCATCAGTGAGTCAAATAGGAAGGGAGGGTTTGGAGCGAACACTGAAGCTTTCTTT CAISESNRKGGFGANTEAFF
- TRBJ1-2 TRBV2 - TGTGCCAGCAGTGAATTGGGGGTTCGGTATGGCTACACCTTC CASSELGVRYGYTF
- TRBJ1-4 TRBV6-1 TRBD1 TGTGCCAGCAGTGAAGCGACAGGGAAGGGTGAAAAACTGTTTTTT CASSEATGKGEKLFF
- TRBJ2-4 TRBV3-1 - TGTGCCAGCAGCCAAGATGTCCCGACTAACAAAAACATTCAGTACTTC CASSQDVPTNKNIQYF
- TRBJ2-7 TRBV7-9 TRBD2 TGTGCCAGGGGCGCGGGACTAGCGGGAGGGCCAGATGAGCAGTACTTC CARGAGLAGGPDEQYF
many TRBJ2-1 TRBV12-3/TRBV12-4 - TGTGCCAGCAGTTTAGTGGGCGGAGCAAACTACAATGAGCAGTTCTTC CASSLVGGANYNEQFF
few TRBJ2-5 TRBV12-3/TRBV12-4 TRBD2 TGTGCCAGCAGTTTAGGGCGGACGGGACTAGCGGGAAAAGAGACCCAGTACTTC CASSLGRTGLAGKETQYF
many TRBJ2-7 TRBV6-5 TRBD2 TGTGCCAGCAGTTACTCGCAGCGGGGACCCTACGAGCAGTACTTC CASSYSQRGPYEQYF
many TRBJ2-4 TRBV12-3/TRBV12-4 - TGTGCCAGCAGTTTAACCAAAAACATTCAGTACTTC CASSLTKNIQYF
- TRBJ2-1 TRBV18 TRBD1 TGTGCCAGCTCAACCCGGGACAGGGTGTTGGATGAGCAGTTCTTC CASSTRDRVLDEQFF
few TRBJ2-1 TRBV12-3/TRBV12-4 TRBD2 TGTGCCAGCATGCCGGGACTAGCAAATGAGCAGTTCTTC CASMPGLANEQFF
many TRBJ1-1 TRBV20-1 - TGCAGTGCTACGCTCGGGGGGGGGGACACTGAAGCTTTCTTT CSATLGGGDTEAFF
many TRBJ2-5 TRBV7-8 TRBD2 TGTGCCAGCAGCCAGACGGGACTAGCGGAGAAAGAGACCCAGTACTTC CASSQTGLAEKETQYF
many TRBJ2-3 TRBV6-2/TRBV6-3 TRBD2 TGTGCCAGCAGGACTAGCGGGAGTCGCACAGATACGCAGTATTTT CASRTSGSRTDTQYF
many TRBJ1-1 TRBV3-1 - TGTGCCAGCAGCCCCGCCAGGGTTAGGGGCACTGAAGCTTTCTTT CASSPARVRGTEAFF
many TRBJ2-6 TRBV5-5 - TGTGCCAGCAGCGGGACCTCTGGGGCCAACGTCCTGACTTTC CASSGTSGANVLTF
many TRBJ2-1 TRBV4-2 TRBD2 TGTGCCAGCAGCCAAGATATGGGACTAGCGGGCTTCTACAATGAGCAGTTCTTC CASSQDMGLAGFYNEQFF
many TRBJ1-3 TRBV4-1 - TGCGCCAGCAGCTCCCAAGACCGAGGTGGTGGAAACACCATATATTTT CASSSQDRGGGNTIYF
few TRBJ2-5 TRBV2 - TGTGCCAGCGCGGTGGAGGGGGACGTCCAAGAGACCCAGTACTTC CASAVEGDVQETQYF
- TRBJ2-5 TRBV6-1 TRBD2 TGTGCCAGCACTAGCGGGGGGGCGGGGCAAGAGACCCAGTACTTC CASTSGGAGQETQYF
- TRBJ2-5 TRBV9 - TGTGCCAGCAGTGGGGGGGCCGGAGAGACCCAGTACTTC CASSGGAGETQYF
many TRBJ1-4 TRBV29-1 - TGCAGCGTCGCTGGGACTGTTGCAACTAATGAAAAACTGTTTTTT CSVAGTVATNEKLFF
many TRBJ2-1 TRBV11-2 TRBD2 TGTGCCAGCAGCTTAGGGGGGACTAGCGGAATCTACAATGAGCAGTTCTTC CASSLGGTSGIYNEQFF
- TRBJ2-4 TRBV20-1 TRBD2 TGCAGTGCTAGAGCGACTAGCGGGGTTGCGCTACTGGCCAAAAACATTCAGTACTTC CSARATSGVALLAKNIQYF
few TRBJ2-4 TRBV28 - TGTGCCAGCAGTTTATCCGTAAATGGTCAGTACTTC CASSLSVNGQYF
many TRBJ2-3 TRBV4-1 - TGCGCCAGCAGAGCTGTGTTAGGGGAGCCCGCAGCAGATACGCAGTATTTT CASRAVLGEPAADTQYF
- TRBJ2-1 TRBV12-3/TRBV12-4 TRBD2 TGTGCCAGCGCCCGTATTGCGGGAGCCCTCAATGAGCAGTTCTTC CASARIAGALNEQFF
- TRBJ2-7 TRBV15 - TGTGCCACCAGCAGAGAAGTAGGACAGTCCTACGAGCAGTACTTC CATSREVGQSYEQYF
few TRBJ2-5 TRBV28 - TGTGCCAGCAGTTCCATAACGCTAGCTCGCCAAGAGACCCAGTACTTC CASSSITLARQETQYF
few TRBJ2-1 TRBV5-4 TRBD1 TGTGCCAGCAGCCTTTGGACAGGGGGCCATGAGCAGTTCTTC CASSLWTGGHEQFF
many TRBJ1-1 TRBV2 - TGTGCCAGCACTGGGACACACACTGAAGCTTTCTTT CASTGTHTEAFF
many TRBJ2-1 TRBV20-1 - TGCAGTGCTAGAGCCCCTTCCGACTTTACCTACAATGAGCAGTTCTTC CSARAPSDFTYNEQFF
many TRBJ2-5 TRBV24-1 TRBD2 TGTGCCACCAGTGATGGGAGACTAGCGGGGGGACTCCAAGAGACCCAGTACTTC CATSDGRLAGGLQETQYF
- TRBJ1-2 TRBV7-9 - TGTGCCAGCAGCTTAGCGGAGGGGGGCTATGGCTACACCTTC CASSLAEGGYGYTF
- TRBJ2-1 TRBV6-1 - TGTGCCAGCAGTGGCTCGGGGGCATACAATGAGCAGTTCTTC CASSGSGAYNEQFF
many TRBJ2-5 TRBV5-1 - TGCGCCAGCAGCTCATTGGAGGCTAGGGAGACCCAGTACTTC CASSSLEARETQYF
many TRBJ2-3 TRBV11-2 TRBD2 TGTGCCAGCAGCTTTACTAGCGGATTTAGCACAGATACGCAGTATTTT CASSFTSGFSTDTQYF
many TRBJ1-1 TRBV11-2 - TGTGCCAGCAGCTTAGGCGGAGGGTTCGGCGCTGAAGCTTTCTTT CASSLGGGFGAEAFF
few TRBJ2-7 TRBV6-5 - TGTGCCAGCAGTTACTCGACAGGAATCGACCAGTACTTC CASSYSTGIDQYF
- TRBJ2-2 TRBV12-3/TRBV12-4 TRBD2 TGTGCCAGCAGTTTAGAGCGGGGGCTAGCGTTGAACACCGGGGAGCTGTTTTTT CASSLERGLALNTGELFF
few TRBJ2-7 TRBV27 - TGTGCCAGCAGTTCGACCGGGACGGGGACCTACGAGCAGTACTTC CASSSTGTGTYEQYF
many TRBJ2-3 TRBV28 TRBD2 TGTGCCAGCACCTACCCTAGCGGGAGGTCAGATACGCAGTATTTT CASTYPSGRSDTQYF
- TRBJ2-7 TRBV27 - TGTGCCAGCAGTTTAGGGGGTGGGGACGAGCAGTACTTC CASSLGGGDEQYF
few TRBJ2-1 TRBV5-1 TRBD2 TGCGCCAGCAGCTCCGTCGGGGCTAGCGGGAATGGTGAGCAGTTCTTC CASSSVGASGNGEQFF
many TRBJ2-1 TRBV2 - TGTGCCAGCGCCGGGGACGGGGGCGGGAATGAGCAGTTCTTC CASAGDGGGNEQFF
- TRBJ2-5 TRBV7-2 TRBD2 TGTGCCAGCAGCTTAGCTAGCGGGGTCCGCCAAGAGACCCAGTACTTC CASSLASGVRQETQYF
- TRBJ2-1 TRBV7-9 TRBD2 TGTGCCAGCAGCTTCCGCGGGGGGGCCGATGAGCAGTTCTTC CASSFRGGADEQFF
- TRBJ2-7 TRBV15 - TGTGCCACCAGCGGGCTTAGCGAGCAGTACTTC CATSGLSEQYF
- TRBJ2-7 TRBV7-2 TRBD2 TGTGCCAGCAGCTTAGTTAGTGGGGTAGCGGGTTACGAGCAGTACTTC CASSLVSGVAGYEQYF
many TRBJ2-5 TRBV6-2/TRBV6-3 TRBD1 TGTGCCAGCAGCCAAAGGTTGTCAGGGGGAGAGACCCAGTACTTC CASSQRLSGGETQYF
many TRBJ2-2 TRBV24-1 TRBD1 TGTGCCACCAGTGACACCGGGACAGGGACCGGGGAGCTGTTTTTT CATSDTGTGTGELFF